The following is a T cell receptor beta chain sequence with its context. Its specificity is unknown. TCRdb's table, derived via immunoSEQ multiplex PCR, lists solely in-frame clones and lacks some. The sample contains tens of thousands of clones, around 80% of which appear only once. This sample is part of a study of cytotoxic CD8 clonotypes in ibrutinib-treated CLL. Findings and caveats of the study: Few clonotypes were public, and these shrank or held steady under treatment.

The ends were cut back, 4 bases at V and 7 bases at J, with 11 bases in the middle. Germline CDR1 WNHNN, CDR2 SYGVQD (reference sequence). This CDR3 contains 13 residues. This material consisted of PBMCs, taken at disease progression, from a patient treated with ibrutinib. The gene calls are TRBV10-1 and TRBJ2-4; a possible D gene is TRBD2 (6 bases). The receptor was isolated from a human donor with chronic lymphocytic leukemia. The chain's CDR3 is CASSVPAGNIQYF. CDR3 DNA sequence: TGCGCCAGCAGTGTCCCGGCGGGGAACATTCAGTACTTC.